The 21 T cell receptor beta chains below all came from one sample that was sequenced in a study of Graves' ophthalmopathy and Graves' hyperthyroidism. TCR beta CDR3 amplification used RNA transcripts. The authors performed first-round RT-PCR with HTBI primers and then a second-round multiplex PCR. In TCRdb, the multiplex PCR reads were re-called with MiXCR into one record per CDR3 protein. There are some 360,000 distinct CDR3 sequences in the sample; 17% occur only once, and 2.4% lies in the top ten. Sample: peripheral blood. These receptor sequences come from an adult woman with stable Graves' hyperthyroidism.

The table lists this clonotype with many counts. The genes are TRBV20-1 and TRBJ2-5; D not certain. This CDR3 spans 13 amino acids. Trimming stripped 2 bases from V and 5 bases from J, with 12 bases between. Germline CDR1 DFQATT, CDR2 SNEGSKA (reference sequence). CDR3 in DNA: TGCAGTGCTAGAAGGGTGCTCTGGGAGACCCAGTACTTC. Amino acids: CSARRVLWETQYF.

This clonotype appeared a few times. The chain has TRBV18 and TRBJ2-5; the D gene could be TRBD1 or TRBD2 (5 bases each). The CDR3 runs 14 residues. The V and J ends lost 3 bases and 2 bases respectively, with 10 bases between them. CDR1 is KGHSH, CDR2 LQKENI, per germline. CDR3 loop: CASSPSGPQETQYF. CDR3 DNA: TGTGCCAGCTCACCCTCGGGGCCACAAGAGACCCAGTACTTC.

This clonotype was seen only a few times. This may stem from a read error, because a much larger clone lies one nucleotide away. In this CDR3 the conserved last residue, phenylalanine or tryptophan, is missing, so a read error is likely. The chain couples TRBV11-2 to TRBJ2-7, with 10 nucleotides matching TRBD2. J was trimmed by 3 bases and V by 1 base; bases with no gene match: 9. Germline-derived CDR1 and CDR2 are SGHAT and FQNNGV. The CDR3 has 17 residues. The CDR3 nucleotides are TGTGCCAGCAGCTTAGGGACTAGCGGATACCTTTACTACGAGCAGTACCTC. This encodes CASSLGTSGYLYYEQYL.

Notes on this clonotype: Relative to the germline gene, one junction end is altered; a read error may explain this. The chain couples TRBV12-3 or TRBV12-4 to TRBJ2-1; D ambiguous. This CDR3 has 15 residues. The CDR3 here is CASSRAQSSYNEKFF. For the CDR3, the DNA is TGTGCCAGCAGCAGAGCGCAGAGCTCCTACAATGAGAAGTTCTTC.

This clonotype has ten or more counts. The rearrangement links TRBV6-5 to TRBJ1-5; TRBD1 aligns across 7 bases. The length of the CDR3 is 14 residues. In germline, CDR1 is MNHEY, CDR2 SVGAGI. The V segment lost 5 bases and the J segment 6 bases; nucleotides outside the gene matches: 7. CDR3 sequence: CASSRGTDGQPQHF. The CDR3 DNA sequence: TGTGCCAGCAGTCGAGGGACAGACGGTCAGCCCCAGCATTTT.

This clonotype appeared a few times. The genes are TRBV7-2 and TRBJ2-7; 7 bases align to TRBD1. This CDR3 is 14 amino acids long. J was trimmed by 3 bases and V by 5 bases; bases with no gene match: 7. Germline loops: CDR1 SGHTA, CDR2 FQGNSA. CDR3 loop: CASSPSRQGYEQYF. CDR3 nucleotides: TGTGCCAGCAGCCCGAGCCGACAGGGCTACGAGCAGTACTTC.

This clonotype was detected many times. The V call is TRBV12-3 or TRBV12-4, the J call TRBJ1-1, with D tentatively TRBD1 (6 bases). This CDR3 has 12 amino acids. V was clipped by 6 bases and J by 7 bases, with 12 bases between them. The CDR3 here is CASRWGANEAFF. The CDR3 DNA reads as TGTGCCAGCAGGTGGGGGGCTAATGAAGCTTTCTTT.

V usage is TRBV7-2 and J usage is TRBJ2-7; 9 bases align to TRBD2. The germline CDR1 and CDR2 sequences are SGHTA and FQGNSA. Losses at the gene ends were 0 bases for V and 1 base for J; bases not matched to a gene: 7. The CDR3 has 17 residues. CDR3 residues: CASSLAGREGPSYEQYF. The DNA of the CDR3 is TGTGCCAGCAGCTTAGCCGGGCGGGAGGGCCCTTCCTACGAGCAGTACTTC. The full variable domain, in which reference TRBV7-2 and TRBJ2-7 provide the parts outside the CDR3, is GAGVSQSPSNKVTEKGKDVELRCDPISGHTALYWYRQSLGQGLEFLIYFQGNSAPDKSGLPSDRFSAERTGGSVSTLTIQRTQQEDSAVYLCASSLAGREGPSYEQYFGPGTRLTVT.

Many counts were recorded for this clonotype. The CDR3 end shows no conserved phenylalanine or tryptophan, and so a read error is likely. V gene TRBV28 combines with J gene TRBJ1-6; D may be TRBD1 (5 bases). Trimming removed 5 bases from V and 3 bases from J, with 11 bases in between. The CDR3 length is 15 residues. Germline values: CDR1 MDHEN, CDR2 SYDVKM. This CDR3 reads CASSGGRSYNSPLHS. CDR3 DNA: TGTGCCAGCAGTGGGGGACGGAGCTATAATTCACCCCTCCACTCT.

This clonotype was counted a few times. The V gene is TRBV28, the J gene TRBJ2-5; D gene unclear. CDR3 size: 13 residues. V was pared by 3 bases and J by 2 bases, with 7 bases between. Germline CDR1 and CDR2: MDHEN and SYDVKM. In DNA form, the CDR3 reads TGTGCCAGCAGTTTCGAGCTTCAAGAGACCCAGTACTTC. This translates into CASSFELQETQYF.

This clonotype was detected ten times or more. The chain employs TRBV7-3 and TRBJ1-5; a weak D match, TRBD1 (6 bases). V gave up 1 base and J gave up 2 bases, with 15 bases separating them. Germline CDR1 SGHTA, CDR2 FQGTGA. The CDR3 contains 17 residues. The CDR3 region has the DNA TGTGCCAGCAGCTTAAGGGGGGCATCACCAGGCAATCAGCCCCAGCATTTT. This translates into CASSLRGASPGNQPQHF.

This clonotype has a count of ten or more. This chain connects TRBV5-1 to TRBJ1-1; weak D call: TRBD1 (6 bases). The CDR3 runs 15 residues. V lost 0 bases, J lost 1 base, and 10 bases lay in between. From germline, CDR1 is SGHRS and CDR2 YFSETQ. The CDR3 loop is CASSLASQGNTEAFF. The DNA of the CDR3 is TGCGCCAGCAGCTTGGCTTCACAGGGGAACACTGAAGCTTTCTTT.

This clonotype has at least ten counts. Germline is not matched at one junction end, which may reflect a read error. The chain is built from TRBV6-1 and TRBJ2-5, with D maybe TRBD2 (5 bases). The CDR3 runs 13 residues. The V gene's germline CDR1 is MNHNS and CDR2 SASEGT. The CDR3 region has the DNA TGTGCCAGCAGAGAAGCTGGGGAGGAGACCCAGTACTTC. Translating gives CASREAGEETQYF.

This clonotype was found many times. This chain connects TRBV12-3 or TRBV12-4 to TRBJ2-7; 9 bases are a match to TRBD1. CDR3 length: 14 residues. Trimming at V came to 3 bases and at J to 3 bases, leaving 3 bases not matched to a gene. This chain's CDR3 is CASSLLDRGYEQYF. The DNA for the CDR3 is TGTGCCAGCAGTTTGTTGGACAGGGGCTACGAGCAGTACTTC.

This clonotype has ten or more counts. The chain combines TRBV29-1 with TRBJ2-7; D is ambiguous. In germline, CDR1 is SQVTM, CDR2 ANQGSEA. V was cut by 3 bases and J by 2 bases, with 11 bases left in between. The length of the CDR3 is 13 residues. The CDR3 region has the DNA TGCAGCGTTGACGTCTCCGACCCCTACGAGCAGTACTTC. This codes for CSVDVSDPYEQYF.

In its sample, this clonotype was seen many times. CDR3 sequence reads: CASNRPGFSNQPQHF. As DNA, the CDR3 is TGTGCCAGCAACCGCCCGGGGTTCAGCAATCAGCCCCAGCATTTT. The J gene is TRBJ1-5, the V gene TRBV6-2 or TRBV6-3, with D hard to call. This CDR3 comprises 15 residues. Trimming stripped 7 bases from V and 1 base from J, with 14 bases between. CDR1 MNHEY and CDR2 SVGEGT come from the germline V gene.

Only a few counts were recorded for this clonotype. This chain uses TRBV11-3 with TRBJ2-7, with D uncertain. From germline, CDR1 is SGHNT and CDR2 YENEEA. V was shortened by 1 base and J by 3 bases, with 13 bases between the two germline ends. CDR3 length equals 15 residues. CDR3 residues: CASSLGQPPDYEQYF. Here the CDR3 DNA reads TGTGCCAGCAGCTTAGGACAACCACCAGACTACGAGCAGTACTTC. Supplemented by reference TRBV11-3 and TRBJ2-7, the full variable domain reads EAGVVQSPRYKIIEKKQPVAFWCNPISGHNTLYWYLQNLGQGPELLIRYENEEAVDDSQLPKDRFSAERLKGVDSTLKIQPAELGDSAVYLCASSLGQPPDYEQYFGPGTRLTVT.

This clonotype was picked up one time. V and J are TRBV28 and TRBJ2-7; possible D gene TRBD2, 6 bases. Germline V gene lookup returns CDR1 MDHEN and CDR2 SYDVKM. This CDR3 comprises 14 residues. Trimming shortened V by 5 bases and J by 0 bases, and 11 bases separated the two germline ends. CDR3 region: CASSVRDGSYEQYF. The CDR3 nucleotides are TGTGCCAGCAGTGTGCGGGACGGCTCCTACGAGCAGTACTTC.

The table lists this clonotype with a few counts. The chain employs TRBV6-1 and TRBJ1-1; a weak D match, TRBD1 (5 bases). Germline CDR1 is MNHNS and CDR2 is SASEGT. The V and J ends lost 4 bases and 0 bases respectively, with 12 bases between them. The CDR3 totals 15 residues. The CDR3, as DNA: TGTGCCAGCAGTGGGACACATCAAGTGAACACTGAAGCTTTCTTT. It yields the protein CASSGTHQVNTEAFF.

This clonotype turned up a few times. The chain has TRBV7-9 and TRBJ2-2; tentatively, D is TRBD2 (6 bases). V lost 6 bases and J 6 bases, leaving 17 bases between the germline ends. The CDR3 length is 15 residues. Germline V CDR1 and CDR2: SEHNR, FQNEAQ (reference sequence). Here the CDR3 DNA reads TGTGCCAGCAGGTCGGGAGAGTTGAGTCCCGGGGAGCTGTTTTTT. It specifies CASRSGELSPGELFF.

This clonotype was recorded many times. The genes are TRBV6-1 and TRBJ1-6; D unresolved. Germline V CDR1 and CDR2: MNHNS, SASEGT. V lost 10 bases, J lost 3 bases, and 16 bases lay in between. This CDR3 has 15 residues. In DNA form, the CDR3 reads TGTGCCACGACTGCCGCGCCGCGCTATAATTCACCCCTCCACTTT. This translates into CATTAAPRYNSPLHF.